A single sample is the source of the 3 T cell receptor beta chains below, sequenced in a study of vaccination effects on CD4 cells after COVID-19. CD4+ T cells specific for antigen were expanded with viral peptide pools by the ViraFEST assay before sequencing. After more than 8 days in culture, the CD4+ T cells were isolated. In the vaccine recipients, nucleocapsid antibodies were negative and there was no prior SARS-CoV-2 infection. Which antigens these TCRs recognize remains unknown. Only in-frame clones appear in the TCRdb table, and some are missing; sequencing was by immunoSEQ multiplex PCR. The table has roughly 41,000 clones, 77% seen once. The sample was CD4+ T cells from PBMCs cultured with HCoV-NL63 spike peptides, taken before COVID-19 vaccination. These TCRs come from a human donor who received a COVID-19 vaccine.

The V gene is TRBV6-5, the J gene TRBJ1-5; a possible D gene is TRBD1 (6 bases). The V gene's germline CDR1 is MNHEY and CDR2 SVGAGI. Trimming shortened V by 8 bases and J by 1 base, and 15 bases separated the two germline ends. The CDR3 has 15 residues. The CDR3 DNA follows: TGTGCCAGCTTCAATACAGGGAACAGCAATCAGCCCCAGCATTTT. Protein sequence: CASFNTGNSNQPQHF.

The chain couples TRBV28 to TRBJ2-2; a weak D match, TRBD1 (5 bases). The CDR3 runs 15 residues. The V and J ends lost 0 bases and 0 bases respectively, with 5 bases between them. The V gene's germline CDR1 is MDHEN and CDR2 SYDVKM. The CDR3 DNA reads as TGTGCCAGCAGTTTATGGACAGCGAACACCGGGGAGCTGTTTTTT. It codes for CASSLWTANTGELFF.

The genes are TRBV5-8 and TRBJ1-2; D may be TRBD1 (5 bases). CDR1 and CDR2 (germline): SGHTS, YDEGEE. The CDR3 length is 16 residues. V shed 4 bases and J shed 4 bases, with 20 bases lying between them. The CDR3, as DNA: TGTGCCAGCAGCCCCTCTGTGGGGCTAAGCTTCTATGGCTACACCTTC. It specifies CASSPSVGLSFYGYTF. The whole variable domain, remainder taken from reference TRBV5-8 and TRBJ1-2, is EAGVTQSPTHLIKTRGQQATLRCSPISGHTSVYWYQQALGLGLQFLLWYDEGEERNRGNFPPRFSGRQFPNYSSELNVNALELEDSALYLCASSPSVGLSFYGYTFGSGTRLTVV.